These T cell receptor beta chains were read from a single sample in a study of identical twins. TCRdb analysed the 5' RACE reads with MiXCR anew, one entry per CDR3 protein. The sample records just under 650,000 distinct CDR3 sequences, just over 7% being singletons. These sequences were also reported in another study, on yellow fever vaccine responses in identical twins.

The sequencing input was PBMCs. These receptors all come from a woman younger than 30 in good health. CDR3s include the opening cysteine and the closing phenylalanine or tryptophan. A D gene is named only where the DNA matches it firmly. The size field is filled for only some rows; it gives once, few, many or a size class.

J gene | V gene | clone size | D gene | CDR3 length | CDR3 DNA | CDR3 protein
TRBJ2-5 | TRBV5-1 | few | TRBD2 | 15 | TGCGCCAGCAGCTCCACGGGAGGCCAGCTAGAGACCCAGTACTTC | CASSSTGGQLETQYF
TRBJ2-1 | TRBV10-3 | many | TRBD2 | 22 | TGTGCCATCAGTGAGTCTCGGTCCTCAGGGTCCAGAGCGGGATCTTTCTACAATGAGCAGTTCTTC | CAISESRSSGSRAGSFYNEQFF
TRBJ2-2 | TRBV12-3/TRBV12-4 | few | NA | 15 | TGTGCCAGCAGTTTTTGGGGGGCGGGCACCGGGGAGCTGTTTTTT | CASSFWGAGTGELFF
TRBJ2-5 | TRBV7-9 | few | NA | 16 | TGTGCCAGCACCCCTGGCGCGGGCGAGTACCAAGAGACCCAGTACTTC | CASTPGAGEYQETQYF
TRBJ2-5 | TRBV28 | few | TRBD1 | 17 | TGTGCCAGCAGTTTATGGGTGGGACAGGGGGCCGGAGAGACCCAGTACTTC | CASSLWVGQGAGETQYF
TRBJ2-5 | TRBV5-5 | few | TRBD2 | 14 | TGTGCCAGCAACCCAATGCGGGAGGAAGAGACCCAGTACTTC | CASNPMREEETQYF
TRBJ1-4 | TRBV5-1 | few | NA | 16 | TGCGCCAGCAGTTTTACTACAGGTGCAACTAATGAAAAACTGTTTTTT | CASSFTTGATNEKLFF
TRBJ2-4 | TRBV11-2 | NA | TRBD2 | 17 | TGTGCCAGCACTGGGGTTAGCGGGATATTAGCCAAAAACATTCAGTACTTC | CASTGVSGILAKNIQYF
TRBJ2-3 | TRBV20-1 | many | NA | 13 | TGCAGTGCTCCCGGGCCGGGCACAGATACGCAGTATTTT | CSAPGPGTDTQYF
TRBJ2-3 | TRBV12-3/TRBV12-4 | NA | NA | 12 | TGTGCCAGCAAGGGACCGACAGATACGCAGTATTTT | CASKGPTDTQYF
TRBJ1-1 | TRBV20-1 | NA | TRBD1 | 13 | TGCAGTGCTACAGGCAGGGGGCGGACTGAAGCTTTCTTT | CSATGRGRTEAFF
TRBJ2-1 | TRBV6-1 | many | NA | 15 | TGTGCCAGCAGACGACAGGGAGGCTCCTACAATGAGCAGTTCTTC | CASRRQGGSYNEQFF
TRBJ2-7 | TRBV6-6 | few | NA | 13 | TGTGCCAGCAGTCCCCCACCTCCGGAGGGGCAGTACTTC | CASSPPPPEGQYF
TRBJ1-2 | TRBV10-3 | few | NA | 12 | TGTGCCATCAGCGGACAGTTCACTGGCTACACCTTC | CAISGQFTGYTF
TRBJ2-1 | TRBV13 | few | NA | 14 | TGTGCCAGCAGCTACCAGCCGGCCCGCAATGAGCAGTTCTTC | CASSYQPARNEQFF
TRBJ1-1 | TRBV29-1 | few | NA | 13 | TGCAGCGTTGCCACGACAGGGAACACTGAAGCTTTCTTT | CSVATTGNTEAFF
TRBJ2-7 | TRBV13 | many | TRBD1 | 15 | TGTGCCAGCAGCGGCCCCGGACAGGGGGATTACGAGCAGTACTTC | CASSGPGQGDYEQYF
TRBJ2-3 | TRBV3-1 | few | TRBD1 | 18 | TGTGCCAGCAGTCCCCCCCCGGGACAGGGGACCGCGGGTCATACGCAGTATTTT | CASSPPPGQGTAGHTQYF
TRBJ2-5 | TRBV5-1 | NA | TRBD1 | 17 | TGCGCCAGCAGCCCCCCTATTGACAGGGTCGGTCGAGAGACCCAGTACTTC | CASSPPIDRVGRETQYF
TRBJ2-2 | TRBV28 | NA | NA | 15 | TGTGCCAGCAGTTCGAGCGGAGACCACACCGGGGAGCTGTTTTTT | CASSSSGDHTGELFF
TRBJ1-4 | TRBV5-1 | many | NA | 15 | TGCGCCAGCAGCTTGAACGGGAAAACTAATGAAAAACTGTTTTTT | CASSLNGKTNEKLFF
TRBJ2-1 | TRBV5-1 | NA | NA | 13 | TGCGCCAGCAGCTTAGGGGGGGGGAGTGAGCAGTTCTTC | CASSLGGGSEQFF
TRBJ2-5 | TRBV20-1 | NA | NA | 11 | TGCAGTGCTACTGGGGATAAGACCCAGTACTTC | CSATGDKTQYF
TRBJ1-2 | TRBV20-1 | NA | NA | 12 | TGCAGTGCTATTTTACGGGCGAGAGGCTACACCTTC | CSAILRARGYTF
TRBJ2-7 | TRBV12-3/TRBV12-4 | NA | TRBD2 | 13 | TGTGCCACCGCGCCCAGCGGGATCCACGAGCAGTACTTC | CATAPSGIHEQYF
TRBJ2-7 | TRBV5-1 | few | NA | 12 | TGCGCCAGCAGCTTGGATGGAAACGAGCAGTACTTC | CASSLDGNEQYF
TRBJ2-1 | TRBV3-1 | few | TRBD2 | 14 | TGTGCCAGCAGCCGCCCTAGCGGGAGCAATGAGCAGTTCTTC | CASSRPSGSNEQFF
TRBJ2-7 | TRBV7-9 | NA | TRBD1 | 16 | TGTGCCAGCAGCTTAGTGTTTGGGACAGATACCTACGAGCAGTACTTC | CASSLVFGTDTYEQYF
TRBJ2-3 | TRBV18 | NA | NA | 17 | TGTGCCAGCTCACCACCGGGACGCGCGGCGGGCGGAGATACGCAGTATTTT | CASSPPGRAAGGDTQYF
TRBJ1-2 | TRBV29-1 | NA | TRBD1 | 15 | TGCAGCGTTGTTTCGGAAGGACAGGGCTCCTATGGCTACACCTTC | CSVVSEGQGSYGYTF
TRBJ1-5 | TRBV28 | NA | NA | 15 | TGTGCCAGCAGAAGAACGGTGGCAGCCAATCAGCCCCAGCATTTT | CASRRTVAANQPQHF
TRBJ1-1 | TRBV3-1 | NA | NA | 14 | TGTGCCAGCAGCCAAGAGGTAGGGGTCACTGAAGCTTTCTTT | CASSQEVGVTEAFF
TRBJ1-1 | TRBV25-1 | few | NA | 12 | TGTGCCAGCAGGAACAGTTACACTGAAGCTTTCTTT | CASRNSYTEAFF